This TCR beta chain was sequenced for a study of blood T cell repertoires in COVID-19. Study overall: Acute and convalescent COVID-19 samples came from the United States, Italy and Spain.

Clones were sequenced by immunoSEQ multiplex PCR, and TCRdb holds only the in-frame ones, with some missing. This sample carries about 36,000 clones, 65% to 80% of them seen once, and the ten largest clones take about 2.1%. This CDR3 has 12 residues. CDR1 and CDR2 from the germline V gene are SNHLY and FYNNEI. Between the trimmed V and J ends, which lost 7 bases and 2 bases, there was a span of 9 bases. The sample was peripheral blood. This clonotype was obtained from a man between 60 and 70 years old with active COVID-19. This chain uses TRBV2 with TRBJ2-7; D gene uncertain. The CDR3 protein is CASKAGTYEQYF. For the CDR3, the DNA is TGTGCCAGCAAAGCAGGTACCTACGAGCAGTACTTC.